The sequence of this T cell receptor beta chain was determined in a study of post-analysis software for immune sequencing data. Study as a whole: Some patients lacked subtype; others had relapsing-remitting, secondary progressive or progressive-relapsing disease.

Study-level results: The five TRBV segments detected at higher frequency in patients than in controls included TRBV5-6, TRBV5-1 and TRBV20-1.

The CDR3 loop spans 16 amino acids. Per the germline V gene, CDR1 is SNHLY and CDR2 is FYNNEI. V was clipped by 3 bases and J by 9 bases; unmatched bases: 11. The authors incorporated unique molecular identifiers into the TCR beta cDNA libraries. A population of about 0.95 to 10 million T cells gave rise to about 500,000 cDNA molecules. TCRdb ran MiXCR on the PCR reads and lists one entry per CDR3 protein. The table lists some 700,000 distinct CDR3 sequences, around 60% of them singletons, with 10% to 12% in the top ten. Comment on this clonotype: Its target is not known.

The material sequenced was blood. The rearrangement uses TRBV2 and TRBJ2-1; 10 nucleotides align to TRBD2. This sequence was found in a girl aged 2-10 years with multiple sclerosis. The CDR3: CASSDRERRTSGEQFF. Here the CDR3 DNA reads TGTGCCAGCAGTGACCGGGAAAGAAGGACTAGCGGTGAGCAGTTCTTC.